This TCR beta chain was sequenced for a study of T cell repertoires in ileal Crohn's disease. Study details: Surgery for a complication: stricturing in about 61%, penetrating in 39%.

Notes on this clone: What it binds is not known.

Profiling relied on immunoSEQ multiplex PCR, and the TCRdb table lists in-frame clones only, not all of them. The top ten hold roughly 5.4% of the sample, which has fewer than 20,000 clones, 85% to 90% seen once. Germline V gene lookup returns CDR1 MNHEY and CDR2 SMNVEV (reference sequence). This CDR3 region has 15 residues. J was trimmed by 0 bases and V by 6 bases; bases with no gene match: 5. Study-level points and caveats: Clonal expansions were more frequent in active smokers than non-smokers at surgery.

Patients were adults with ileal or ileocolonic Crohn's disease needing resection. V is TRBV27 and J is TRBJ2-1; 7 nucleotides line up with TRBD2. The sequenced sample consisted of ileal tissue. The receptor was derived from an adult with Crohn's disease. The CDR3 DNA follows: TGTGCCAGCAGATTAGCGGGCAGCTCCTACAATGAGCAGTTCTTC. Protein sequence: CASRLAGSSYNEQFF.